This T cell receptor (beta chain) is drawn from a study of blood T cell repertoires in COVID-19. At the level of the study: There were acute and convalescent COVID-19 samples, and they came from the United States, Italy and Spain. Nucleic acid was either cDNA or gDNA, and it came from T cells, B-cell-depleted T cells, or PBMCs.

The repertoire was sequenced with immunoSEQ multiplex PCR; TCRdb's copy has only in-frame clones and lacks some. Seen here are about 190,000 clones, about 82% observed once, and the top ten hold over 5%. Germline CDR1 reads LNHDA; CDR2 reads SQIVND (reference sequence). CDR3 size: 13 residues. V was shortened by 3 bases and J by 6 bases, with 11 bases between the two germline ends. Sample: peripheral blood. The TCR comes from a young woman with acute or convalescent COVID-19. The chain uses TRBV19 and TRBJ1-1, with TRBD1 as a possible D gene (6 bases). CDR3 residues: CASSIGGLAEAFF. The CDR3 nucleotides read TGTGCCAGTAGTATCGGGGGGCTGGCTGAAGCTTTCTTT.